The source of this T cell receptor (beta chain) is a study of a mutant IDH1 vaccine in newly diagnosed glioma. At the level of the study: Radiotherapy alone preceded vaccination by 4-6 weeks; alternatively, vaccination started with temozolomide cycles. Sex among treated patients split about 60% male, roughly 38% female; mean age was approximately 38 years.

Clones were read by immunoSEQ multiplex PCR, and TCRdb kept only the in-frame ones, dropping some. The sample lists fewer than 45,000 clones, 60% to 85% occurring once. Indicated time point: week 23, last vaccination. Every vaccine dose comprised 300 ug of mutant IDH1 20-mer peptide plus topical imiquimod. Donor diagnoses consisted of new WHO grade 3 or 4 IDH1-mutant, ATRX-lost astrocytomas. Comment on this clone: The antigen is unknown.

This material consisted of PBMCs, taken from a glioma patient whose treatment included an IDH1 peptide vaccine. The receptor was isolated from a woman in her thirties or forties with glioma. Some clones in this sample may be carry-over from other donors' samples.

In DNA form, the CDR3 reads TGCAGCGTCCGAAGAGACCCCTTGGGCACAGATACGCAGTATTTT. This sequence encodes CSVRRDPLGTDTQYF. The chain carries TRBV29-1 and TRBJ2-3; D ambiguous. The CDR3 has 15 residues. Germline CDR1 is SQVTM and CDR2 is ANQGSEA. V dropped 6 bases and J dropped 1 base, with 17 bases sitting between them.